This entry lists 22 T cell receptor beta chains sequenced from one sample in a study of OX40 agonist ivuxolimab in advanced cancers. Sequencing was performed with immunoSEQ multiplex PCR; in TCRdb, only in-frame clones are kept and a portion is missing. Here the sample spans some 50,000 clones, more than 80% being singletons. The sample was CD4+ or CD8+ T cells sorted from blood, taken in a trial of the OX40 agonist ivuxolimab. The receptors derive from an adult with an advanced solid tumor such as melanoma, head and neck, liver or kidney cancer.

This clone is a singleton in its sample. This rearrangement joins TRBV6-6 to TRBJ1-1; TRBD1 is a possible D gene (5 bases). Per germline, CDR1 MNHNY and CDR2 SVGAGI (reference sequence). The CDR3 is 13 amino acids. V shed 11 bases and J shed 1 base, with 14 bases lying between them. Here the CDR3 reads CAVRERGNTEAFF. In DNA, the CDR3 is TGTGCCGTCAGGGAGCGGGGGAACACTGAAGCTTTCTTT.

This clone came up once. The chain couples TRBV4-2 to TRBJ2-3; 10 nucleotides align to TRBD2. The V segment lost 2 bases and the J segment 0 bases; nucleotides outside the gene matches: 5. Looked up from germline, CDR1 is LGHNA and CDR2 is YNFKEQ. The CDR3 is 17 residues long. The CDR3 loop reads CASSQLTSGQSTDTQYF. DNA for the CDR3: TGTGCCAGCAGCCAATTGACTAGCGGGCAAAGCACAGATACGCAGTATTTT.

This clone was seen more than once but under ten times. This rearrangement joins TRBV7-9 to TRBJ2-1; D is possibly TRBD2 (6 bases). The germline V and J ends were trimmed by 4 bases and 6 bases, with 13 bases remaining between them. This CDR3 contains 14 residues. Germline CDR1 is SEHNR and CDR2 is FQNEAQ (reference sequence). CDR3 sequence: CASSSRDSSNEQFF. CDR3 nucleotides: TGTGCCAGCAGCTCCCGGGACTCGAGCAATGAGCAGTTCTTC.

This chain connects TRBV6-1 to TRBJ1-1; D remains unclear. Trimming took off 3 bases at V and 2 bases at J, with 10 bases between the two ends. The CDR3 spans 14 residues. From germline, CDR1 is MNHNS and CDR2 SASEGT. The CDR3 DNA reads TGTGCCAGCAGTGATAGAGGTAAAAACACTGAAGCTTTCTTT. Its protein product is CASSDRGKNTEAFF.

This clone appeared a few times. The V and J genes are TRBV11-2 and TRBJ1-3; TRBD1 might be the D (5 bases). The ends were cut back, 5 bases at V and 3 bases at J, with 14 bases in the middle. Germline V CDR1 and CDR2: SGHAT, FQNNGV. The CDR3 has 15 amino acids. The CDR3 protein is CASSGSGGYGNTIYF. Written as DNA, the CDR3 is TGTGCCAGCAGCGGATCGGGGGGATATGGAAACACCATATATTTT.

CDR3 region: CASWGQTNTGELFF. The CDR3 bases are TGTGCCAGCTGGGGACAGACGAACACCGGGGAGCTGTTTTTT. This rearrangement joins TRBV6-6 to TRBJ2-2; TRBD1 aligns across 7 bases. The CDR3 is 14 residues long. CDR1 is MNHNY and CDR2 is SVGAGI in the germline V gene (reference sequence). The junction had 3 bases not matched to a gene; V was cut back by 8 bases and J by 0 bases.

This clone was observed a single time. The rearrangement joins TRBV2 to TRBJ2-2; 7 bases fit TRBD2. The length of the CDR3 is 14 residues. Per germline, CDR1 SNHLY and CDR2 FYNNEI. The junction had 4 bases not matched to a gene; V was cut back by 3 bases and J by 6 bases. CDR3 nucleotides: TGTGCCAGCAGTGAGGGAGGGGTCGCCGGGGAGCTGTTTTTT. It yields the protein CASSEGGVAGELFF.

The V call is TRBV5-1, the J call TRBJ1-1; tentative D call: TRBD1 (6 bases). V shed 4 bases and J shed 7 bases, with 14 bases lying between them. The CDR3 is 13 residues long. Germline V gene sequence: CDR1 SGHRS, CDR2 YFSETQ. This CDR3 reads CASSVQGLSEAFF. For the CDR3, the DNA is TGCGCCAGCAGCGTACAGGGTTTGAGTGAAGCTTTCTTT. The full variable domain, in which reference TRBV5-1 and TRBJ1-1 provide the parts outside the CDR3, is KAGVTQTPRYLIKTRGQQVTLSCSPISGHRSVSWYQQTPGQGLQFLFEYFSETQRNKGNFPGRFSGRQFSNSRSEMNVSTLELGDSALYLCASSVQGLSEAFFGQGTRLTVV.

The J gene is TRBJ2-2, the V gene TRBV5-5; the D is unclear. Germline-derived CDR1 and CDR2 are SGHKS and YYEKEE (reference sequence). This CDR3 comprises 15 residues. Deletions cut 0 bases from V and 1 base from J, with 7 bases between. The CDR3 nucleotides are TGTGCCAGCAGCTTGGCCCCCCAGAACACCGGGGAGCTGTTTTTT. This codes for CASSLAPQNTGELFF.

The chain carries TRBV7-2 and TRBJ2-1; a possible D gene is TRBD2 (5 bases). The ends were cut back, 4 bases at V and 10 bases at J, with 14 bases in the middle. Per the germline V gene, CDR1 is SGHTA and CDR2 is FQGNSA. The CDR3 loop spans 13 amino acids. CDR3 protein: CASSSPPLAEQFF. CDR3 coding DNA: TGTGCCAGCAGCTCCCCCCCCTTAGCGGAGCAGTTCTTC.

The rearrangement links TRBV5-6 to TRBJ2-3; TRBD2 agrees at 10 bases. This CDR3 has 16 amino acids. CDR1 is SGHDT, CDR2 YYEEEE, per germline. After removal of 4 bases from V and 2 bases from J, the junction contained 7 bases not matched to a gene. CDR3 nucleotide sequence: TGTGCCAGCAGCACGGAGACTAGCGGGCTCACAGATACGCAGTATTTT. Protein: CASSTETSGLTDTQYF.

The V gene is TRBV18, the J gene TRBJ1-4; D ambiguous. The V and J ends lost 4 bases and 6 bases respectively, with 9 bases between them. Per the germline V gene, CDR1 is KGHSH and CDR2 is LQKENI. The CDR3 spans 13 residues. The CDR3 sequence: CASSRALDEKLFF. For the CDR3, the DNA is TGTGCCAGCTCACGGGCACTTGATGAAAAACTGTTTTTT. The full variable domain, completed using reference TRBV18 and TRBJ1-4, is NAGVMQNPRHLVRRRGQEARLRCSPMKGHSHVYWYRQLPEEGLKFMVYLQKENIIDESGMPKERFSAEFPKEGPSILRIQQVVRGDSAAYFCASSRALDEKLFFGSGTQLSVL.

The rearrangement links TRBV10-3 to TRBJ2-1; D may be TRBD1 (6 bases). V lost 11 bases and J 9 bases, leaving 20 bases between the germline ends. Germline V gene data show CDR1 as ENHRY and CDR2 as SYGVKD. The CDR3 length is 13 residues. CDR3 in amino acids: CASRGQGWREQFF. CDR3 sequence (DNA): TGTGCCTCCCGGGGACAAGGGTGGCGTGAGCAGTTCTTC.

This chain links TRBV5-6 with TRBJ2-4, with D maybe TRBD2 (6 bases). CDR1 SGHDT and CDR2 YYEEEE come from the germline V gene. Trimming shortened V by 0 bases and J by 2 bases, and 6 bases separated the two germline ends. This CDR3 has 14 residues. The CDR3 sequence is CASSLGGTKNIQYF. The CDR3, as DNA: TGTGCCAGCAGCTTGGGCGGGACCAAAAACATTCAGTACTTC.

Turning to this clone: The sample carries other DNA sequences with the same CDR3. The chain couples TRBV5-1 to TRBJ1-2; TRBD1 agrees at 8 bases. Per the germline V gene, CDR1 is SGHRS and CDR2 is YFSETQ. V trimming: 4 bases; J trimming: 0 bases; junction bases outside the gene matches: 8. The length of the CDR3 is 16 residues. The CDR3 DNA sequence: TGCGCCAGCAGCAACCGGACAGGGCTGACTAACTATGGCTACACCTTC. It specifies CASSNRTGLTNYGYTF.

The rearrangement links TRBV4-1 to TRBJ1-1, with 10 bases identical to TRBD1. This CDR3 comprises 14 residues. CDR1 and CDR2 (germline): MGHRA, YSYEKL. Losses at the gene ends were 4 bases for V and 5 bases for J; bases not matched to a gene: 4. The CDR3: CASSLSDRGTEAFF. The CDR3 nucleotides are TGCGCCAGCAGCCTCTCGGACAGGGGGACTGAAGCTTTCTTT.

CDR3 protein: CASSLGLAGSEQYF. The CDR3 nucleotides are TGTGCCAGCAGCCTTGGACTAGCGGGATCCGAGCAGTACTTC. J is TRBJ2-7 and V is TRBV5-4; 12 bases match TRBD2. This CDR3 is 14 amino acids long. Trimming removed 4 bases from V and 6 bases from J; junction bases left unmatched: 5. CDR1 and CDR2 from the germline V gene are SGHNT and YYREEE (reference sequence).

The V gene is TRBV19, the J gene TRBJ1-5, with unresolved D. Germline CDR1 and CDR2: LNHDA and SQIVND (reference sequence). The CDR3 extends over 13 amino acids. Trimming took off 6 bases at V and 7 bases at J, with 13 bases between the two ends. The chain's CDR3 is CASSPGVRQPQHF. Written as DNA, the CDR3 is TGTGCCAGTAGCCCTGGGGTTCGCCAGCCCCAGCATTTT.

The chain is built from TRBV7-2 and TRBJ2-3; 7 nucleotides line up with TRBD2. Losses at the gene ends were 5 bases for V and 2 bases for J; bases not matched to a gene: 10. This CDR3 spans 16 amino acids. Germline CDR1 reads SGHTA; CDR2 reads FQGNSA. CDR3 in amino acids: CASSTSSGLSTDTQYF. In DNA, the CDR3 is TGTGCCAGCAGCACCTCTAGCGGTCTCTCCACAGATACGCAGTATTTT.

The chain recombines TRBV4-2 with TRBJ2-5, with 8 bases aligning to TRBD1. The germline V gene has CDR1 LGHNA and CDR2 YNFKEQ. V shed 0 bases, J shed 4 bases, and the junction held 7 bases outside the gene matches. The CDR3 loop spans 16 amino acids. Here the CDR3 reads CASSQDGDRGGETQYF. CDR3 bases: TGTGCCAGCAGCCAAGATGGCGACAGGGGAGGAGAGACCCAGTACTTC.

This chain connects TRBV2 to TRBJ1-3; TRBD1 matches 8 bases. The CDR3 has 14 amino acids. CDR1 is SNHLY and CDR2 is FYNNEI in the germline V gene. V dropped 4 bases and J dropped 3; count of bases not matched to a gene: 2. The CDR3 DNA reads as TGTGCCAGCAGTGGGACAGGGCTTGGAAACACCATATATTTT. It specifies CASSGTGLGNTIYF.

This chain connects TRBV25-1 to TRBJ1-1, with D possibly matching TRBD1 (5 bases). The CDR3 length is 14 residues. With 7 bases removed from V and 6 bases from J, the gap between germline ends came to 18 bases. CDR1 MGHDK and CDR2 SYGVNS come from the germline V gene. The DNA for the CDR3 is TGTGCCAGCACAGACAGCTTGGACGGAGCTGAAGCTTTCTTT. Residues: CASTDSLDGAEAFF.